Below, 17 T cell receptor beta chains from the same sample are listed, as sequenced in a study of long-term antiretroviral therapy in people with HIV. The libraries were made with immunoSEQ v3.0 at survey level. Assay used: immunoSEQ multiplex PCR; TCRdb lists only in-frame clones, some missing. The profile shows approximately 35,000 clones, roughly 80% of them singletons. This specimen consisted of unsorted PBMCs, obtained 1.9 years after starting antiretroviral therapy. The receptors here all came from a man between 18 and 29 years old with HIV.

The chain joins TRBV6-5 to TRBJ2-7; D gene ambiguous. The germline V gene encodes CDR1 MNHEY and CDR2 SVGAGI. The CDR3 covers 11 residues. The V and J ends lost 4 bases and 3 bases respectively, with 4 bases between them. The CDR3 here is CASSLLYEQYF. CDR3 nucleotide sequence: TGTGCCAGCAGTTTACTCTACGAGCAGTACTTC.

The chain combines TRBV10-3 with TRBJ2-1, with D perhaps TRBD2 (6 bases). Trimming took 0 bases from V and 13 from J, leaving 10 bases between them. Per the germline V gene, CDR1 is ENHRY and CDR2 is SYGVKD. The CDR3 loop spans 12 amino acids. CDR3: CAISESASAQFF. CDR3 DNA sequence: TGTGCCATCAGTGAGTCAGCTAGCGCACAGTTCTTC.

The CDR3 loop reads CASSLAGTGITEAFF. The CDR3, as DNA: TGCGCCAGCAGCTTGGCCGGGACAGGGATCACTGAAGCTTTCTTT. This chain connects TRBV5-1 to TRBJ1-1, with 9 bases fitting TRBD1. The CDR3 length is 15 residues. The germline gives CDR1 SGHRS, CDR2 YFSETQ. Trimming cost V 0 bases and J 4 bases; bases outside gene matches: 4.

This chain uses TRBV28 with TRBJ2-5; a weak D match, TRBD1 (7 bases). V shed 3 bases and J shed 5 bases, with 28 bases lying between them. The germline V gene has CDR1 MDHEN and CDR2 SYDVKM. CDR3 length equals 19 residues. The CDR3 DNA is TGTGCCAGCAGTTTTGATGGGACTTACAGGGGAATCTTTGGGGAGACCCAGTACTTC. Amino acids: CASSFDGTYRGIFGETQYF.

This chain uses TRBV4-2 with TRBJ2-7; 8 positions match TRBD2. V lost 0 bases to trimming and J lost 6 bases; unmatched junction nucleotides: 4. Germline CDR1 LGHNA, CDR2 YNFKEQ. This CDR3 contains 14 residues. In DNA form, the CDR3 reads TGTGCCAGCAGCCAAGATCGCGGGGGGAGCGAGCAGTACTTC. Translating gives CASSQDRGGSEQYF.

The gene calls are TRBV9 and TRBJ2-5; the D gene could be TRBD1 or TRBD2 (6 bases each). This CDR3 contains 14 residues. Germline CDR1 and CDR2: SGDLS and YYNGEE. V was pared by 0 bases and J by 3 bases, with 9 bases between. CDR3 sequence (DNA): TGTGCCAGCAGCGTAGCGGGGGCGGAAGAGACCCAGTACTTC. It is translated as CASSVAGAEETQYF.

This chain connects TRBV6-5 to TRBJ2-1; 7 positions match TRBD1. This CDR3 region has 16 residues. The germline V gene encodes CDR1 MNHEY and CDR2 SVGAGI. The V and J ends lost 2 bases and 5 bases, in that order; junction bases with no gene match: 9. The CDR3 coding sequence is TGTGCCAGCAGTTACCGGCGACAGGGTACCCACAATGAGCAGTTCTTC. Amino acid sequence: CASSYRRQGTHNEQFF.

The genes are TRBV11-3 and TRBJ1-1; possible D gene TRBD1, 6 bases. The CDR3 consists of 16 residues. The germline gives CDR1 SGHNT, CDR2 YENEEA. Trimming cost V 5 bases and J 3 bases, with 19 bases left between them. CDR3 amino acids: CASSPTTGPLDTEAFF. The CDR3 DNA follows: TGTGCCAGCAGCCCTACTACAGGGCCCCTGGACACTGAAGCTTTCTTT. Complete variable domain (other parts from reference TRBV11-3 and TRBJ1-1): EAGVVQSPRYKIIEKKQPVAFWCNPISGHNTLYWYLQNLGQGPELLIRYENEEAVDDSQLPKDRFSAERLKGVDSTLKIQPAELGDSAVYLCASSPTTGPLDTEAFFGQGTRLTVV.

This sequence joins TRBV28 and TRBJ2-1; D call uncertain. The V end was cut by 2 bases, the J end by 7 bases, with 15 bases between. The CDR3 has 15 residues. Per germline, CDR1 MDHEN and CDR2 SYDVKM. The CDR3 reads CASSLKARPRNEQFF. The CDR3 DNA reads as TGTGCCAGCAGTTTAAAAGCTCGCCCGAGGAATGAGCAGTTCTTC.

The CDR3 loop is CASSPHTGQLPYGYTF. CDR3 nucleotide sequence: TGTGCCAGCAGTCCACACACGGGACAGCTTCCCTATGGCTACACCTTC. The chain is built from TRBV27 and TRBJ1-2, with 7 bases identical to TRBD1. V lost 5 bases and J lost 4; bases outside the gene matches: 13. The CDR3 is 16 residues long. Germline CDR1 is MNHEY and CDR2 is SMNVEV (reference sequence).

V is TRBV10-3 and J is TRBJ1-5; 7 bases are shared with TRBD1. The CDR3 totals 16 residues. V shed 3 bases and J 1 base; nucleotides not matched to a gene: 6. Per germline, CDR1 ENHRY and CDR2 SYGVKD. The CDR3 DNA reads TGTGCCATCAGTGACCAGGAGGGGGCCAGCAATCAGCCCCAGCATTTT. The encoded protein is CAISDQEGASNQPQHF.

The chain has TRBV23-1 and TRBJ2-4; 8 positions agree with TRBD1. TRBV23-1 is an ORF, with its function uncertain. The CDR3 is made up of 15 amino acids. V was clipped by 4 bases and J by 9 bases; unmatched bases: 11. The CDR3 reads CASSLTGTGDSIQYF. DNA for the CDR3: TGCGCCAGCAGTCTCACCGGGACAGGCGATAGCATTCAGTACTTC.

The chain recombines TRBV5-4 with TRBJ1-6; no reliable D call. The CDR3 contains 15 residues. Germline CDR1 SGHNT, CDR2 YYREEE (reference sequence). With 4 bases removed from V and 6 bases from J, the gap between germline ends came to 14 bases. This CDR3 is CASSPRPYSNSPLHF. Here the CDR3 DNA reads TGTGCCAGCAGCCCCAGACCTTACTCTAATTCACCCCTCCACTTT.

The CDR3 region is CASSARAGANVLTF. CDR3 coding DNA: TGTGCCAGCAGTGCGAGGGCTGGGGCCAACGTCCTGACTTTC. The chain is built from TRBV2 and TRBJ2-6; perhaps TRBD2 as D (5 bases). The V gene lost 4 bases and the J gene lost 2 bases, with 6 bases spanning the gap. The CDR3 runs to 14 residues. Germline V gene sequence: CDR1 SNHLY, CDR2 FYNNEI.

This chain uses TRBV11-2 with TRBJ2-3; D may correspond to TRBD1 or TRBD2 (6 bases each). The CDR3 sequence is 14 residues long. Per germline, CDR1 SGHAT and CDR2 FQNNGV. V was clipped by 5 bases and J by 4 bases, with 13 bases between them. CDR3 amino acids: CASSPQGGADTQYF. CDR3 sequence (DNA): TGTGCCAGCAGCCCACAGGGAGGAGCAGATACGCAGTATTTT. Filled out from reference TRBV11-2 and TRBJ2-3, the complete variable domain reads EAGVAQSPRYKIIEKRQSVAFWCNPISGHATLYWYQQILGQGPKLLIQFQNNGVVDDSQLPKDRFSAERLKGVDSTLKIQPAKLEDSAVYLCASSPQGGADTQYFGPGTRLTVL.

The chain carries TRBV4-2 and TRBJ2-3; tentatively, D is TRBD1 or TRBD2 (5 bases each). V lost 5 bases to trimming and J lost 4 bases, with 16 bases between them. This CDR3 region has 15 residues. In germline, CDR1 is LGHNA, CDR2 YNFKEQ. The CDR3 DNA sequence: TGTGCCAGCAGCTATCGGGAAGGGGACCCAGATACGCAGTATTTT. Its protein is CASSYREGDPDTQYF.

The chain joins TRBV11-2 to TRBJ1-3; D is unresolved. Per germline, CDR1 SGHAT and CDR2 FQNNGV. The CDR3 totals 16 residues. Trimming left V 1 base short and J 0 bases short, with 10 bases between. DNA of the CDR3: TGTGCCAGCAGCTTAGCTATGTCACTCTCTGGAAACACCATATATTTT. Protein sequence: CASSLAMSLSGNTIYF.